The T cell receptor (beta chain) described here comes from a study of graft-versus-host responses after intestinal transplantation. About the research overall: Recipients uniformly received anti-thymocyte globulin induction, followed by tacrolimus and steroids for around 3 years.

The study's findings and limits: Early declines in HvG clones that occurred post-transplant were associated with peak circulating GvH clone levels.

Per the germline V gene, CDR1 is SGDLS and CDR2 is YYNGEE. The CDR3 length is 14 residues. V lost 1 base and J 4 bases, leaving 11 bases between the germline ends. The method was immunoSEQ multiplex PCR; TCRdb's version includes in-frame clones alone and lacks a portion of them. The sample comprises approximately 120,000 clones, just over 90% of which are singletons, and around 0.16% rests with the top ten. Comment on this clone: Its matching antigen is unknown.

This sample comprised unstimulated CD4+ T cells sorted from spleen or lymph node cells, obtained before intestinal transplant. The V and J genes are TRBV9 and TRBJ2-5; D possibly uses TRBD1 or TRBD2 (6 bases each). The sequence was collected from a human donor who received an intestinal transplant. CDR3 sequence (DNA): TGTGCCAGCAGCGTAACAGGGACTGGAGAGACCCAGTACTTC. This sequence encodes CASSVTGTGETQYF.